This T cell receptor beta chain is from a study of T cell responses to AZD1222 COVID-19 vaccine. Findings and limits, study-wide: It should be noted that donors were predominantly white British and more often female, and clonal diversity was possibly underestimated.

Generated by immunoSEQ multiplex PCR, the TCRdb table keeps only in-frame clones and is missing some. In the table there are approximately 50,000 clones, 75% to 90% of which are singletons. To note about this clone: Its matching antigen is unknown.

CDR3 size: 15 residues. In germline, CDR1 is SGHTA, CDR2 FQGNSA. V lost 5 bases to trimming and J lost 2 bases, with 14 bases between them. The sample consisted of peripheral blood, taken on day 0 of MenACWY control vaccination. The clonotype comes from an adult in good health. This chain uses TRBV7-2 with TRBJ2-3, with D perhaps matching TRBD1 (6 bases). The DNA of the CDR3 is TGTGCCAGCAGCCCAGGGGACACTTACACAGATACGCAGTATTTT. Translation gives CASSPGDTYTDTQYF. The variable domain in full, completed from reference TRBV7-2 and TRBJ2-3, reads GAGVSQSPSNKVTEKGKDVELRCDPISGHTALYWYRQSLGQGLEFLIYFQGNSAPDKSGLPSDRFSAERTGGSVSTLTIQRTQQEDSAVYLCASSPGDTYTDTQYFGPGTRLTVL.